The sequence of this TCR beta chain was determined in a study of blood T cell repertoires in COVID-19. Study context: From the United States, Italy and Spain came samples of acute and convalescent COVID-19.

Study processing details: Nucleated cell number was recorded as an estimate derived from reference gene primer amplification. Clones were read by immunoSEQ multiplex PCR, and TCRdb kept only the in-frame ones, dropping some. V, J and clone size were drawn from that table, and D and trimming were deduced from the DNA. The sample shows about 190,000 clones, 89% of them seen only once. Trimming at V came to 5 bases and at J to 3 bases, leaving 2 bases not matched to a gene. Germline CDR1 SGHNT, CDR2 YYREEE (reference sequence). CDR3 length: 13 residues. The TCR was taken from a man in his forties with acute or convalescent COVID-19. The sequenced material came from peripheral blood. The genes are TRBV5-4 and TRBJ2-5, with 9 nucleotides matching TRBD2. The CDR3 region has the DNA TGTGCCAGCAGGGCGGGGGGGAAAGAGACCCAGTACTTC. Its translation is CASRAGGKETQYF.